Listed here are 11 T cell receptor beta chains from one sample, sequenced in a study of blood T cell repertoires in COVID-19. Method: immunoSEQ multiplex PCR; TCRdb's copy keeps in-frame clones and lacks some. Of about 300,000 clones listed, about 93% were seen once; the top ten hold about 7%. The source material was peripheral blood. These receptors came from a woman aged 30 to 39 with COVID-19, enrolled during active disease.

This clone was seen just once. V gene TRBV5-6 combines with J gene TRBJ2-7; unclear D gene. CDR3 length: 14 residues. V gave up 0 bases and J gave up 1 base, with 8 bases separating them. Per the germline V gene, CDR1 is SGHDT and CDR2 is YYEEEE. This chain's CDR3 is CASSLVTGSYEQYF. In DNA form, the CDR3 reads TGTGCCAGCAGCTTGGTTACCGGTTCCTACGAGCAGTACTTC.

J is TRBJ1-6 and V is TRBV28; D is perhaps TRBD1 (5 bases). From germline, CDR1 is MDHEN and CDR2 SYDVKM. Trimming cost V 4 bases and J 4 bases, with 11 bases left between them. CDR3 length: 15 residues. CDR3 sequence: CASSSHDRYNSPLHF. Here the CDR3 DNA reads TGTGCCAGCAGTTCCCATGACAGATATAATTCACCCCTCCACTTT.

This chain connects TRBV28 to TRBJ2-3; D not resolved. Trimming shortened V by 8 bases and J by 0 bases, and 12 bases separated the two germline ends. From germline, CDR1 is MDHEN and CDR2 SYDVKM. The CDR3 extends over 14 amino acids. This chain's CDR3 is CASGHRPSTDTQYF. CDR3 nucleotide sequence: TGTGCCAGCGGGCATCGCCCTAGCACAGATACGCAGTATTTT.

The sample holds a few counts of this clone. V and J are TRBV24-1 and TRBJ2-1, with D perhaps TRBD2 (6 bases). V was shortened by 4 bases and J by 7 bases, with 10 bases between the two germline ends. Per germline, CDR1 KGHDR and CDR2 SFDVKD. The CDR3 covers 13 residues. The DNA for the CDR3 is TGTGCCACCAGTGACAGACTAGTTAATGAGCAGTTCTTC. Translation gives CATSDRLVNEQFF.

This rearrangement joins TRBV30 to TRBJ1-2; no firm D call. Germline assignment: CDR1 GTSNPN and CDR2 SVGIG (reference sequence). This CDR3 region has 12 residues. V gave up 3 bases and J gave up 8 bases, with 13 bases separating them. The CDR3 bases are TGTGCCTGGAGCCGGGGTTTAGCCGGCTACACCTTC. It codes for CAWSRGLAGYTF.

The chain has TRBV19 and TRBJ1-4; tentative D call: TRBD1 (5 bases). Trimming took off 4 bases at V and 8 bases at J, with 14 bases between the two ends. CDR1 is LNHDA, CDR2 SQIVND, per germline (reference sequence). The CDR3 runs 14 residues. Written as DNA, the CDR3 is TGTGCCAGTAGTAGACGGGACTCAAGAGAAAAACTGTTTTTT. It encodes CASSRRDSREKLFF.

The rearrangement links TRBV9 to TRBJ2-2; 9 bases agree with TRBD1. CDR1 is SGDLS, CDR2 YYNGEE, per germline. The CDR3 is made up of 16 amino acids. The V segment lost 2 bases and the J segment 1 base; nucleotides outside the gene matches: 3. DNA for the CDR3: TGTGCCAGCAGCGTCCTGGGACAGGGGAACACCGGGGAGCTGTTTTTT. Translation: CASSVLGQGNTGELFF.

The V call is TRBV5-6, the J call TRBJ1-1; the D is unclear. Trimming left V 2 bases short and J 8 bases short, with 10 bases between. This CDR3 has 12 residues. Germline CDR1 reads SGHDT; CDR2 reads YYEEEE. CDR3 sequence: CASSLASREAFF. DNA of the CDR3: TGTGCCAGCAGCTTAGCCTCCCGGGAAGCTTTCTTT.

V and J are TRBV7-6 and TRBJ2-1, with 11 bases matching TRBD2. The V gene end was trimmed by 2 bases and the J gene end by 4 bases; junction bases not matched to a gene: 19. There are 21 residues in the CDR3. The V gene's germline CDR1 is SGHVS and CDR2 FNYEAQ. In DNA, the CDR3 is TGTGCCAGCAGCTTAACGGCAGGGGGTCACTCACTAGCGGGAGAATACAATGAGCAGTTCTTC. It encodes CASSLTAGGHSLAGEYNEQFF. The whole variable domain, filled in from reference TRBV7-6 and TRBJ2-1, reads GAGVSQSPRYKVTKRGQDVALRCDPISGHVSLYWYRQALGQGPEFLTYFNYEAQQDKSGLPNDRFSAERPEGSISTLTIQRTEQRDSAMYRCASSLTAGGHSLAGEYNEQFFGPGTRLTVL.

This clone occurred a few times. The V and J genes are TRBV28 and TRBJ1-5; D possibly corresponds to TRBD1 (6 bases). Trimming cost V 2 bases and J 7 bases, with 15 bases left between them. Germline lookup yields CDR1 MDHEN and CDR2 SYDVKM. CDR3 size: 15 residues. The CDR3 nucleotides are TGTGCCAGCAGTTTAAACGACAGGAGGTTGCAGCCCCAGCATTTT. Protein sequence: CASSLNDRRLQPQHF.

The V and J genes are TRBV7-9 and TRBJ2-1; D uncertain. This CDR3 contains 13 residues. V was trimmed by 1 base and J by 7 bases, leaving 8 bases between them. Germline V gives CDR1 SEHNR, CDR2 FQNEAQ (reference sequence). CDR3 in DNA: TGTGCCAGCAGCTTAGTAGCCTCGAATGAGCAGTTCTTC. Translation gives CASSLVASNEQFF.